This T cell receptor beta chain was retrieved from a study of blood T cell repertoires in COVID-19. CDR1 SNHLY and CDR2 FYNNEI come from the germline V gene. The CDR3 is made up of 17 amino acids. J lost 4 bases, V lost 0 bases, and 10 bases had no gene match. Here immunoSEQ multiplex PCR was the method, and the copy in TCRdb shows in-frame clones only, minus some. The data contain 50,000 to 55,000 clones, 82% of them singletons. The source material was peripheral blood. V is TRBV2 and J is TRBJ2-7, with TRBD2 matching over 9 bases. The clonotype comes from a man older than 75 with COVID-19, enrolled during active disease. The CDR3 sequence is CASSEALLAGGPYEQYF. The CDR3 nucleotides are TGTGCCAGCAGTGAAGCGCTTCTGGCGGGGGGGCCTTACGAGCAGTACTTC.